The sequence of this T cell receptor (beta chain) was determined in a study of cytomegalovirus exposure and HLA in healthy donors. The germline CDR1 and CDR2 sequences are SGHRS and YFSETQ. V shed 3 bases, J shed 5 bases, and the junction held 1 base outside the gene matches. The CDR3 is made up of 13 amino acids. Points on this clone: What it recognizes is unknown.

Study-wide findings and caveats: A later analysis linked a missense DCLRE1C variant to TCR beta V- and J-gene trimming.

The PCR ran on 60 Vbeta and 13 Jbeta primers. Clones were sequenced by immunoSEQ multiplex PCR, and TCRdb holds only the in-frame ones, with some missing. The repertoire holds 150,000 to 200,000 clones, with under 85% as singletons. The J gene is TRBJ2-7, the V gene TRBV5-1; 11 nucleotides align to TRBD1. The sample consisted of PBMCs. The receptor was isolated from a female donor in good health and CMV-seronegative. The CDR3, as DNA: TGCGCCAGCAGCTGGACAGGGGGCCACGAGCAGTACTTC. Its protein product is CASSWTGGHEQYF.